This TCR gamma chain was retrieved from a study of gamma-delta T cells after stem cell transplantation. With V trimmed by 4 bases and J by 3 bases, 9 bases remained unmatched. In germline, CDR1 is EGSTGY, CDR2 YDSYTSSV. This CDR3 has 14 residues. TCRdb reapplied CATT to the RT-PCR reads. This sample has about 1,700 gamma-chain clones, with 15% to 20% found just once. On this clone: The sample contains more than one DNA sequence encoding this CDR3.

The chain employs TRGV4 and TRGJ1 or TRGJ2. This TCR derives from a human donor. It is not recorded whose cells these are; they may come from a transplant donor. The specimen sequenced was gamma-delta T cells. CDR3 sequence reads: CATWDGSLYYKKLF. CDR3 nucleotide sequence: TGTGCCACCTGGGACGGGTCCCTTTATTATAAGAAACTCTTT.